The clone carrying this T cell receptor beta chain was detected ten times or more. Quantitative barcoded 5'-RACE was used to prepare TCR beta libraries. TCRdb reprocessed the 5' RACE reads with MiXCR, giving one entry per CDR3 protein. The table shows about 130,000 distinct CDR3 sequences, with about 7% occurring only once. The CDR3 consists of 13 residues. V was cut by 2 bases and J by 1 base, with 5 bases left in between. This sample is part of a study of CD8 T cells in ankylosing spondylitis. The sequencing input was blood, either unsorted or a sorted T cell fraction (not recorded which). The chain links TRBV12-3 or TRBV12-4 to TRBJ1-1; no reliable D call. The source is a female donor with ankylosing spondylitis or in good health (not recorded which). The CDR3 region has the DNA TGTGCCAGCAGTTTAAGGGAGAACACTGAAGCTTTCTTT. This encodes CASSLRENTEAFF.